This T cell receptor (beta chain) originates from a study of regulatory T cells in long-lasting Graves disease. Study-wide results and caveats: Newly diagnosed disease favored TRBV20-1 and TRBJ2-1 over persistent disease.

Time point specified: newly diagnosed GD, antithyroid drugs for less than 3 months. The TCR library was made from RNA extracted from PBMCs. The authors built TCR beta libraries using iRepertoire HTBI primers and Arm-PCR of CDR3 regions. A single record per CDR3 protein comes from TCRdb applying MiXCR to the multiplex PCR reads. The table records around 450,000 distinct CDR3 sequences, about 15% of them present only once. The CDR3 is 15 amino acids. V was clipped by 5 bases and J by 4 bases, with 17 bases between them. CDR1 and CDR2 from the germline V gene are SEHNR and FQNEAQ (reference sequence). This clonotype came up once. The antigen is unknown. This sample was also put to use in a study of T cells in Graves' hyperthyroidism and ophthalmopathy.

The receptor comes from a middle-aged woman with Graves disease. Sequences were derived from peripheral blood mononuclear cells (PBMCs), sampled at new diagnosis, from a patient treated with antithyroid drugs. The V and J genes are TRBV7-9 and TRBJ1-1; TRBD1 is a possible D gene (6 bases). CDR3 bases: TGTGCCAGCAGCCTGAGCGGGCGAGGGGGCACTGAAGCTTTCTTT. It specifies CASSLSGRGGTEAFF. Supplemented by reference TRBV7-9 and TRBJ1-1, the full variable domain reads DTGVSQNPRHKITKRGQNVTFRCDPISEHNRLYWYRQTLGQGPEFLTYFQNEAQLEKSRLLSDRFSAERPKGSFSTLEIQRTEQGDSAMYLCASSLSGRGGTEAFFGQGTRLTVV.